This TCR beta chain was obtained from a study of T cell responses to AZD1222 COVID-19 vaccine. Notes on the study in general: AZD1222 recipients seropositive at baseline numbered only five to seven.

The germline V and J ends were trimmed by 6 bases and 3 bases, with 12 bases remaining between them. CDR3 length: 14 residues. Germline V gene sequence: CDR1 ENHRY, CDR2 SYGVKD. Here immunoSEQ multiplex PCR was the method, and the copy in TCRdb shows in-frame clones only, minus some. The sample holds about 160,000 clones, around 94% seen once. Analysis merged second doses at about 4 or about 12 weeks. Comments on this clone: Antigen: not known.

This rearrangement joins TRBV10-3 to TRBJ1-5, with unresolved D. The TCR originated in an adult who received the AZD1222 COVID-19 vaccine. The starting material was peripheral blood, obtained 28 days after the second AZD1222 dose. The CDR3 protein is CAIRMDGSNQPQHF. The CDR3 DNA sequence: TGTGCCATCAGGATGGACGGCTCCAATCAGCCCCAGCATTTT.